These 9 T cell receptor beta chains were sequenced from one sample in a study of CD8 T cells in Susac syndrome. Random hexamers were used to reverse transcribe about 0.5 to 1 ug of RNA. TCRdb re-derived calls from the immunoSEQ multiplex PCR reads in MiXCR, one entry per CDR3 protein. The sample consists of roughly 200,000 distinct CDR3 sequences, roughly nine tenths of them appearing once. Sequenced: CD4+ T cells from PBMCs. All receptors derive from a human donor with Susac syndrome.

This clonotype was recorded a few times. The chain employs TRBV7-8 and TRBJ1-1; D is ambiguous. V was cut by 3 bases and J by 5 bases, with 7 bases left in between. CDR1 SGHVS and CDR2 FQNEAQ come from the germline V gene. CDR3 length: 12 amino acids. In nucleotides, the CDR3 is TGTGCCAGCAGCTTTGGTTTTACTGAAGCTTTCTTT. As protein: CASSFGFTEAFF.

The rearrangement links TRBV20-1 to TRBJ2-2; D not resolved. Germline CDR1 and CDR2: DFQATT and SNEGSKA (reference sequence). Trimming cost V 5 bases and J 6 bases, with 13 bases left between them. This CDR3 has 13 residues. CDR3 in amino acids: CSASTPSAGELFF. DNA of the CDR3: TGCAGTGCTTCCACACCCTCCGCCGGGGAGCTGTTTTTT.

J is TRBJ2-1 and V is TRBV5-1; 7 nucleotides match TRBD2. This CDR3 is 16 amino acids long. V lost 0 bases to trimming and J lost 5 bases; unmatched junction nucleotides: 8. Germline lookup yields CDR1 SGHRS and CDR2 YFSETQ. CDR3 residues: CASSLAPSGADNEQFF. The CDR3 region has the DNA TGCGCCAGCAGCTTGGCCCCTAGCGGAGCCGACAATGAGCAGTTCTTC.

The CDR3 sequence: CASRRRGTEAFF. The CDR3 coding sequence is TGTGCCAGCAGGCGGAGGGGGACTGAAGCTTTCTTT. The chain is built from TRBV12-3 or TRBV12-4 and TRBJ1-1, with D maybe TRBD1 (6 bases). This CDR3 is 12 amino acids long. The ends were cut back, 6 bases at V and 5 bases at J, with 10 bases in the middle.

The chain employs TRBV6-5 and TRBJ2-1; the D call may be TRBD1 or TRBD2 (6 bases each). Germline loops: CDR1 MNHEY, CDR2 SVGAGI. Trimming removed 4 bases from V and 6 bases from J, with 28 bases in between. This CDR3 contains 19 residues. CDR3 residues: CASSSPPGGVRGIANEQFF. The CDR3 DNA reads TGTGCCAGCAGTTCCCCGCCCGGGGGCGTCCGGGGGATTGCCAATGAGCAGTTCTTC.

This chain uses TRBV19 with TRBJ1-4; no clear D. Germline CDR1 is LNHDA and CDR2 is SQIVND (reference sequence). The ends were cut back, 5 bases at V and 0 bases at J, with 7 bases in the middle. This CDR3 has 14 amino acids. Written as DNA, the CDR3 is TGTGCCAGTAGTCCAGGTTCAACTAATGAAAAACTGTTTTTT. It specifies CASSPGSTNEKLFF. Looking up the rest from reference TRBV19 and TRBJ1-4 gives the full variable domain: DGGITQSPKYLFRKEGQNVTLSCEQNLNHDAMYWYRQDPGQGLRLIYYSQIVNDFQKGDIAEGYSVSREKKESFPLTVTSAQKNPTAFYLCASSPGSTNEKLFFGSGTQLSVL.

CDR3 region: CASNTGQSYNEQFF. CDR3 in DNA: TGTGCCAGCAATACGGGACAGTCGTACAATGAGCAGTTCTTC. The chain uses TRBV19 and TRBJ2-1; 7 nucleotides line up with TRBD1. The CDR3 has 14 amino acids. Germline lookup yields CDR1 LNHDA and CDR2 SQIVND (reference sequence). V shed 9 bases, J shed 4 bases, and the junction held 9 bases outside the gene matches.

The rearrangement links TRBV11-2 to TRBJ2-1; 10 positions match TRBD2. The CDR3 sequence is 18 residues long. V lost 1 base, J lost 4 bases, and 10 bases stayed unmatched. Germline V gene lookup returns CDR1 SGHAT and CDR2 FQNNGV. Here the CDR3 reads CASSLVSVAGGLYNEQFF. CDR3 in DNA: TGTGCCAGCAGCTTAGTATCGGTAGCGGGAGGACTTTACAATGAGCAGTTCTTC.

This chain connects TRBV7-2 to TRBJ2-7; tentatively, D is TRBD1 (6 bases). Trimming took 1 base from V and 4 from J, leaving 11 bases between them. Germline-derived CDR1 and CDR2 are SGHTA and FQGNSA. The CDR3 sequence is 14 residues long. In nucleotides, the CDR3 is TGTGCCAGCAGCTTAGAGGTCAGGGGTTACGAGCAGTACTTC. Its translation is CASSLEVRGYEQYF. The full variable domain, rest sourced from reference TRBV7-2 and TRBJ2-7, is GAGVSQSPSNKVTEKGKDVELRCDPISGHTALYWYRQSLGQGLEFLIYFQGNSAPDKSGLPSDRFSAERTGGSVSTLTIQRTQQEDSAVYLCASSLEVRGYEQYFGPGTRLTVT.